Listed below are T cell receptor beta chains from one sample, sequenced in a study of shared clonotypes between healthy human individuals. Sequencing was performed with immunoSEQ multiplex PCR; in TCRdb, only in-frame clones are kept and a portion is missing. This table holds millions of clones, 90% to 95% found once. The sequencing sample was made of naive CD4+ T cells sorted from blood. Receptors were obtained from a man aged 18 to 29 in good health. Both conserved end residues are trimmed from each CDR3. Each record gives: J gene, V gene, clone size, CDR3 length, CDR3 protein. Clone size, where shown, is once, few, many, or a class for clones that have expanded.

TRBJ2-1 | TRBV4-3 | - | 13 | ASSREGSSYNEQF
TRBJ2-1 | TRBV5-1 | - | 12 | ASSGRTGGNEQF
TRBJ2-7 | TRBV6-6 | - | 11 | ASSYGVGYEQY
TRBJ1-6 | TRBV2 | - | 12 | ASSTEGAGSPLH
TRBJ2-5 | TRBV6-1 | - | 13 | AISEPGLAQETQY
TRBJ1-1 | TRBV10-2 | once | 12 | ASLFGVQNTEAF
TRBJ2-7 | TRBV7-2 | - | 14 | ASSPTRGAGVGEQY
TRBJ1-6 | TRBV7-9 | - | 13 | ASSVRDGLNSPLH
TRBJ1-2 | TRBV7-9 | - | 12 | ASSLSKSAYGYT
TRBJ2-5 | TRBV28 | - | 13 | ASSGTGALQETQY
TRBJ1-6 | TRBV7-9 | - | 13 | ASSLAGTSLYPLH
TRBJ1-3 | TRBV30 | once | 15 | ACRDREVFFIGNTIY
TRBJ2-7 | TRBV5-3 | - | 11 | ARSGTGSNEQY
TRBJ2-5 | TRBV29-1 | - | 10 | SVEQHKETQY
TRBJ1-2 | TRBV9 | - | 13 | ASSQAPGSNYGYT
TRBJ2-1 | TRBV30 | - | 9 | AWSRADEQF
TRBJ2-7 | TRBV5-4 | many | 11 | ASSLQGYNEEY
TRBJ1-2 | TRBV19 | - | 14 | ASTPYQGRVTYGYT
TRBJ2-4 | TRBV4-1 | once | 16 | ASSQELRATGGKNIQY
TRBJ1-3 | TRBV29-1 | - | 13 | SVIMDRFSGNTIY
TRBJ2-5 | TRBV5-1 | - | 13 | ASSLAQGPQETQY
TRBJ2-7 | TRBV30 | - | 11 | AVNKPPPYEQY
TRBJ1-5 | TRBV27 | - | 12 | ASARGPGNQPQH
TRBJ1-2 | TRBV4-1 | - | 12 | ASSQEAGFYGYT
TRBJ1-2 | TRBV10-3 | - | 12 | AIRPGTGSYGYT
TRBJ2-5 | TRBV9 | - | 12 | ASSVGTVQETQY
TRBJ2-1 | TRBV28 | - | 13 | ASSPGLAGYNEQF
TRBJ1-5 | TRBV6-1 | - | 12 | ASSFETGNQPQH
TRBJ2-1 | TRBV28 | - | 11 | ASSMDRRNEQF
TRBJ2-5 | TRBV25-1 | - | 14 | ASSELGQVLRETQY
TRBJ2-6 | TRBV2 | - | 12 | ASSEKWLANVLT
TRBJ2-3 | TRBV11-2 | - | 12 | ASSFAGVTDTQY
TRBJ2-1 | TRBV30 | - | 11 | AWSPSGYNEQF
TRBJ2-1 | TRBV5-4 | - | 11 | ASSLPRVDEQF